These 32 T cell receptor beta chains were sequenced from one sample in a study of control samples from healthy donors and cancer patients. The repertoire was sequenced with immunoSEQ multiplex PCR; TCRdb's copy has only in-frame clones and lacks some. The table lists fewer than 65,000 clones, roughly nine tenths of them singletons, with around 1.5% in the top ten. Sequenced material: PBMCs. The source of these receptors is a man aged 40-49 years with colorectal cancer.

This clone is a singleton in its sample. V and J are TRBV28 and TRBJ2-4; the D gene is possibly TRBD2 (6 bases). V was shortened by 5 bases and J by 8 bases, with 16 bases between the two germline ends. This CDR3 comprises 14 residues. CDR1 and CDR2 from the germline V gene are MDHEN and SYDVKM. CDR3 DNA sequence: TGTGCCAGCAGTGCGGACTATCTTCACTACATTCAGTACTTC. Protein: CASSADYLHYIQYF.

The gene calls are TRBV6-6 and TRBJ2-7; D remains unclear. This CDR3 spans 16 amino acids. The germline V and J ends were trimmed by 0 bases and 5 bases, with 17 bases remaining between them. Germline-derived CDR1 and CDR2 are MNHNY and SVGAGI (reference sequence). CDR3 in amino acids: CASSYSGSTARHEQYF. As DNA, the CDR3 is TGTGCCAGCAGTTACTCGGGTTCAACAGCTCGCCACGAGCAGTACTTC.

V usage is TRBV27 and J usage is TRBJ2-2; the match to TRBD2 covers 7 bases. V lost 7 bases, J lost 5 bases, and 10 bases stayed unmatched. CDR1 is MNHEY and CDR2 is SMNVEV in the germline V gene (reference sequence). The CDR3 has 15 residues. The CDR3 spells CASKRAGERTGELFF. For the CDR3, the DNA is TGTGCCAGCAAGAGGGCGGGAGAGCGGACCGGGGAGCTGTTTTTT.

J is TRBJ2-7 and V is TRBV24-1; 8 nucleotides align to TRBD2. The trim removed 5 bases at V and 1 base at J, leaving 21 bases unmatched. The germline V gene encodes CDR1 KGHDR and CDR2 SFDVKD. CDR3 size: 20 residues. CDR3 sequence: CATSAPQIGGLAGRSYEQYF. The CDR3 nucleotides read TGTGCCACCAGTGCCCCCCAGATCGGGGGATTAGCGGGAAGATCCTACGAGCAGTACTTC.

CDR3 amino acids: CASSYRAQGASYEQYF. The CDR3, as DNA: TGTGCCAGCAGTTACAGAGCACAGGGGGCTTCCTACGAGCAGTACTTC. The rearrangement uses TRBV6-5 and TRBJ2-7; 9 positions match TRBD1. The germline V gene encodes CDR1 MNHEY and CDR2 SVGAGI. V gave up 2 bases and J gave up 1 base; unmatched junction bases: 6. This CDR3 has 16 residues.

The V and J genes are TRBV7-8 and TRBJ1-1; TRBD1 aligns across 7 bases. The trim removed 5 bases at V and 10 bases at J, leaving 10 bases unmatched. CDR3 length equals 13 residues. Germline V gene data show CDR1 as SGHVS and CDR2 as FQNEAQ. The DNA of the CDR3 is TGTGCCAGCAGCGCACAGACAGGGAGGGTAGCTTTCTTT. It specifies CASSAQTGRVAFF. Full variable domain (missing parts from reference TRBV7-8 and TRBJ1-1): GAGVSQSPRYKVAKRGQDVALRCDPISGHVSLFWYQQALGQGPEFLTYFQNEAQLDKSGLPSDRFFAERPEGSVSTLKIQRTQQEDSAVYLCASSAQTGRVAFFGQGTRLTVV.

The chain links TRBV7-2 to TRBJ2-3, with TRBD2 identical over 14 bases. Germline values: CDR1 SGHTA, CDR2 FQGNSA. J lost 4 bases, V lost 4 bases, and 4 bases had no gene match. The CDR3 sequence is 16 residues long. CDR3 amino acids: CASSSRLAGGPDTQYF. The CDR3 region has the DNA TGTGCCAGCAGCTCGAGACTAGCGGGAGGGCCAGATACGCAGTATTTT.

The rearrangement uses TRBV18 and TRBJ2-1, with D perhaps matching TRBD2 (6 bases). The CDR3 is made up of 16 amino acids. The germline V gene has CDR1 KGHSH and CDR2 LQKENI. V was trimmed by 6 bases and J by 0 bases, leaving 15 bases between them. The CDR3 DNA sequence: TGTGCCAGCTCTCAGAACCGGGAGAGCTCCTACAATGAGCAGTTCTTC. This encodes CASSQNRESSYNEQFF.

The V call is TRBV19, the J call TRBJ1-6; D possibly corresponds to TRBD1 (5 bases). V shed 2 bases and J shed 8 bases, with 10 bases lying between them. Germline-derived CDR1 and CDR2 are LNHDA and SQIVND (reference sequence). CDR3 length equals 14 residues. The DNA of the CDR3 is TGTGCCAGTAGTATATTGATAGGGGATTCACCCCTCCACTTT. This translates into CASSILIGDSPLHF.

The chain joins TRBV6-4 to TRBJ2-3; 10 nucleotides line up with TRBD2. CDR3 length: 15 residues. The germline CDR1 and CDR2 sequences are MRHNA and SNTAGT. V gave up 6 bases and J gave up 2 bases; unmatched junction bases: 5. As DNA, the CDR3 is TGTGCCAGCAGCGGGACTAGCGACTTCACAGATACGCAGTATTTT. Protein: CASSGTSDFTDTQYF.

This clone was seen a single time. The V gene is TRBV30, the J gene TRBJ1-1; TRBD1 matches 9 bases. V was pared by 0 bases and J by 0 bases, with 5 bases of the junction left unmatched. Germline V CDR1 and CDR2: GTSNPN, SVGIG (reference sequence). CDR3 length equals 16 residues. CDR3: CAWSVHGQGMNTEAFF. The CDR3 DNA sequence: TGTGCCTGGAGTGTACACGGACAGGGGATGAACACTGAAGCTTTCTTT.

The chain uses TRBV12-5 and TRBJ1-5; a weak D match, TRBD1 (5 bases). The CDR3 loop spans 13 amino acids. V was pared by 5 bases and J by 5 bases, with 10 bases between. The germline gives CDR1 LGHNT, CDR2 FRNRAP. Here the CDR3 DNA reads TGTGCTAGTGGTCAGCCAGGGTATCAGCCCCAGCATTTT. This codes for CASGQPGYQPQHF.

The CDR3 sequence: CASTGARDVGNEQFF. CDR3 sequence (DNA): TGTGCCAGCACCGGCGCGCGGGACGTGGGCAATGAGCAGTTCTTC. The chain has TRBV6-5 and TRBJ2-1; perhaps TRBD2 as D (6 bases). V was clipped by 7 bases and J by 6 bases, with 19 bases between them. CDR1 and CDR2 from the germline V gene are MNHEY and SVGAGI. The CDR3 consists of 15 residues.

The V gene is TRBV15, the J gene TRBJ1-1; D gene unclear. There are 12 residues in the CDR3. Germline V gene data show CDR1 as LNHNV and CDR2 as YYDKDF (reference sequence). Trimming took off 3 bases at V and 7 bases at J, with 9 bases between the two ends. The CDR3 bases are TGTGCCACCAGCAGGGATCGGTTTGAAGCTTTCTTT. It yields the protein CATSRDRFEAFF.

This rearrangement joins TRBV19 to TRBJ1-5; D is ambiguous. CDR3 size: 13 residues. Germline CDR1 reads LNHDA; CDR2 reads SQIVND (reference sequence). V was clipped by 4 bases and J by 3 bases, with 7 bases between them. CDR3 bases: TGTGCCAGTAGTACGGGTATCAATCAGCCCCAGCATTTT. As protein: CASSTGINQPQHF.

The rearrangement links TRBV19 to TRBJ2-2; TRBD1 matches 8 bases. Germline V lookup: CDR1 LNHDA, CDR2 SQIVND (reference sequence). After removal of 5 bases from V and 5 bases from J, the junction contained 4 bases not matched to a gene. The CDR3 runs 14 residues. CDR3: CASSDRGETGELFF. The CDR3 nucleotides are TGTGCCAGTAGTGACAGGGGAGAAACCGGGGAGCTGTTTTTT.

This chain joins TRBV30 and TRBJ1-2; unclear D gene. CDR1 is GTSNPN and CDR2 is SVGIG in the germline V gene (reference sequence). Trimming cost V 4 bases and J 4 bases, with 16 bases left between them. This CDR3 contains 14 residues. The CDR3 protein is CAWTRRYQLYGYTF. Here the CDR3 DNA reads TGTGCCTGGACCAGACGCTATCAGCTCTATGGCTACACCTTC.

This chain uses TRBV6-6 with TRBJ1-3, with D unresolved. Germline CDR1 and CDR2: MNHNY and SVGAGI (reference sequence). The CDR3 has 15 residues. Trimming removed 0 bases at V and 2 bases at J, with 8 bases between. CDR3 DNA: TGTGCCAGCAGTTACTCGCCAGGCCCTGGAAACACCATATATTTT. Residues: CASSYSPGPGNTIYF.

CDR3 sequence: CAWSPDGGYTF. The CDR3 region has the DNA TGTGCCTGGAGTCCCGACGGGGGCTACACCTTC. The chain joins TRBV30 to TRBJ1-2; D is uncertain. The CDR3 covers 11 residues. Germline V gives CDR1 GTSNPN, CDR2 SVGIG (reference sequence). V was trimmed by 2 bases and J by 8 bases, leaving 9 bases between them. The variable domain in full, completed from reference TRBV30 and TRBJ1-2, reads SQTIHQWPATLVQPVGSPLSLECTVEGTSNPNLYWYRQAAGRGLQLLFYSVGIGQISSEVPQNLSASRPQDRQFILSSKKLLLSDSGFYLCAWSPDGGYTFGSGTRLTVV.

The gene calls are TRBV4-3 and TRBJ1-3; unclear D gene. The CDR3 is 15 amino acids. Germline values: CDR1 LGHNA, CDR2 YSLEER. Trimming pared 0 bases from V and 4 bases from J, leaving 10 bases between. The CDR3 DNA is TGCGCCAGCAGCCAAGATATGGGGATCGGAAACACCATATATTTT. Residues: CASSQDMGIGNTIYF.

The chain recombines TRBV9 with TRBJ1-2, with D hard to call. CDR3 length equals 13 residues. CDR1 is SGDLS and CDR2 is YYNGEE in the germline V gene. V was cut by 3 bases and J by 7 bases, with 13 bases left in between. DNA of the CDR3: TGTGCCAGCAGCGCCGGCCTGGGAGCTGGCTACACCTTC. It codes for CASSAGLGAGYTF.

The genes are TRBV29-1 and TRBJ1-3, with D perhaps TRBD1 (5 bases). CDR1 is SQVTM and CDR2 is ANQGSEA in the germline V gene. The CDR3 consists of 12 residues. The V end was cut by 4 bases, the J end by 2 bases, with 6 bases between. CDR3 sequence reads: CSVGGAGNTIYF. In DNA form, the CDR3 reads TGCAGCGTTGGAGGGGCTGGAAACACCATATATTTT. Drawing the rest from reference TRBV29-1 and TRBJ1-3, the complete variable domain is SAVISQKPSRDICQRGTSLTIQCQVDSQVTMMFWYRQQPGQSLTLIATANQGSEATYESGFVIDKFPISRPNLTFSTLTVSNMSPEDSSIYLCSVGGAGNTIYFGEGSWLTVV.

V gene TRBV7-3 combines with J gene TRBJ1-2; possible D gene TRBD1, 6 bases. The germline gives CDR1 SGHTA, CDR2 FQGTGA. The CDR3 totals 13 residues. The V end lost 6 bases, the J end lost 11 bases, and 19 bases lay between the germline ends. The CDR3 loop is CASSPTSSGEYTF. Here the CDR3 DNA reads TGTGCCAGCAGTCCGACATCTTCAGGGGAGTACACCTTC.

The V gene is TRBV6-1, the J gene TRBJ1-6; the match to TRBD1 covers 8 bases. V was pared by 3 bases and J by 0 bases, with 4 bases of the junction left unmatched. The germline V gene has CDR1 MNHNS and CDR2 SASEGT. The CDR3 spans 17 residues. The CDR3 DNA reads TGTGCCAGCAGTGAGAGGACAGGGTCCTCCTATAATTCACCCCTCCACTTT. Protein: CASSERTGSSYNSPLHF.

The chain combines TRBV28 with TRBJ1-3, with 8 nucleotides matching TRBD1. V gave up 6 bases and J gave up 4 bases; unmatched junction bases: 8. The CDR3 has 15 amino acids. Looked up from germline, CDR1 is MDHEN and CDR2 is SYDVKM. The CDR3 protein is CASSADRVSGNTIYF. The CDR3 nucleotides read TGTGCCAGCAGCGCGGACAGGGTATCCGGAAACACCATATATTTT.

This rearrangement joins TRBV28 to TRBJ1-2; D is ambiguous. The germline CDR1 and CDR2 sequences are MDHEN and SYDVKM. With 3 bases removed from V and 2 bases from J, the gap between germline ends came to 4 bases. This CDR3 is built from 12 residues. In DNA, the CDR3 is TGTGCCAGCAGTTTCCAGAACTATGGCTACACCTTC. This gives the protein CASSFQNYGYTF.

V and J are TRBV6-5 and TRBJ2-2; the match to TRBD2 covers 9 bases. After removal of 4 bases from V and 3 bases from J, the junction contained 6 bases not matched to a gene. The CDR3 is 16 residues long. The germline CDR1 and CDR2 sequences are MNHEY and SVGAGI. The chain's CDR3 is CASSFRLAAYTGELFF. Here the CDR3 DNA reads TGTGCCAGCAGTTTCCGACTAGCGGCATACACCGGGGAGCTGTTTTTT.

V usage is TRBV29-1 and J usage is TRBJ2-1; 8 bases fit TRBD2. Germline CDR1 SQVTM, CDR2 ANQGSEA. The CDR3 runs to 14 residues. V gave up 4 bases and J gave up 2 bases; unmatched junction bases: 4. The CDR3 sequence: CSVGRAGAYNEQFF. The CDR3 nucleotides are TGCAGCGTTGGGAGAGCGGGAGCCTACAATGAGCAGTTCTTC.

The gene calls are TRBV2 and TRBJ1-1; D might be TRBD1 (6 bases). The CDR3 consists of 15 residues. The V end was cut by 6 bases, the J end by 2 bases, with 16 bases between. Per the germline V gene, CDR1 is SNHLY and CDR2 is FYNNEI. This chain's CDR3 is CASRVTGTINTEAFF. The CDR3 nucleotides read TGTGCCAGCAGGGTGACCGGGACAATAAACACTGAAGCTTTCTTT.

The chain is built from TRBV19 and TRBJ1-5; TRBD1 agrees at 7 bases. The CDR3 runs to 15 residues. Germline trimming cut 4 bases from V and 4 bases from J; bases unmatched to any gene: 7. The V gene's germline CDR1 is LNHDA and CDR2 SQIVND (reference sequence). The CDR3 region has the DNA TGTGCCAGTAGTACCGCATTACAGGGGAATCAGCCCCAGCATTTT. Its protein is CASSTALQGNQPQHF.

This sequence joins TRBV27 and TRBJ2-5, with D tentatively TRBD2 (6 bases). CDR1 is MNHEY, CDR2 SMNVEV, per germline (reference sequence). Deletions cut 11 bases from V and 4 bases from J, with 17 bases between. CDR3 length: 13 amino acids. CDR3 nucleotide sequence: TGTGCCTCCCTACGGTCAGCGGGAGAGACCCAGTACTTC. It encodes CASLRSAGETQYF.

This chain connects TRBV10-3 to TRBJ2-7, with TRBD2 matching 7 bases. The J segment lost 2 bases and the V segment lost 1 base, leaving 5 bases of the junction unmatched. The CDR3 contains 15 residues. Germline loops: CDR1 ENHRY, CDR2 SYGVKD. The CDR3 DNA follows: TGTGCCATCAGTGAGTTTAAGGGGACTACCTACGAGCAGTACTTC. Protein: CAISEFKGTTYEQYF.